Below are 25 T cell receptor beta chains sequenced from a single sample in a study of CD8 T cells in Susac syndrome. Random hexamers were used to reverse transcribe an amount of about 0.45 to 1 ug RNA. Via MiXCR, TCRdb re-called the immunoSEQ multiplex PCR reads, giving one row per CDR3 protein. The profile shows some 260,000 distinct CDR3 sequences, 80% to 90% of them singletons. Sequencing used CD8+ T cells from PBMCs. These receptors originate from a human donor with multiple sclerosis.

DNA for the CDR3: TGTGCCAGCAGCGCTGAGGGCCGTCTCAATGAAAAACTGTTTTTT. It is translated as CASSAEGRLNEKLFF. This chain joins TRBV9 and TRBJ1-4; D gene unclear. Deletions cut 3 bases from V and 5 bases from J, with 14 bases between. The germline V gene encodes CDR1 SGDLS and CDR2 YYNGEE. This CDR3 is 15 amino acids long.

The chain links TRBV19 to TRBJ1-5; no clear D. The CDR3 runs 12 residues. Germline-derived CDR1 and CDR2 are LNHDA and SQIVND (reference sequence). With 7 bases removed from V and 4 bases from J, the gap between germline ends came to 8 bases. The CDR3 DNA is TGTGCCAGTACGCCAGGTAATCAGCCCCAGCATTTT. Its protein product is CASTPGNQPQHF.

The chain carries TRBV19 and TRBJ2-7; no clear D. Germline CDR1 LNHDA, CDR2 SQIVND (reference sequence). This CDR3 has 14 residues. Trimming removed 3 bases at V and 0 bases at J, with 9 bases between. This CDR3 reads CASSITGSSYEQYF. The CDR3 DNA reads TGTGCCAGTAGTATCACGGGTTCCTCCTACGAGCAGTACTTC.

The genes are TRBV4-1 and TRBJ2-2; no definite D call. Looked up from germline, CDR1 is MGHRA and CDR2 is YSYEKL. The CDR3 is made up of 13 amino acids. The V end was cut by 1 base, the J end by 8 bases, with 8 bases between. The CDR3 nucleotides are TGCGCCAGCAGCCAAGCAGGATGGGGGGAGCTGTTTTTT. This encodes CASSQAGWGELFF.

This chain connects TRBV3-1 to TRBJ2-7; unclear D gene. The germline V gene encodes CDR1 LGHDT and CDR2 YNNKEL (reference sequence). This CDR3 has 14 amino acids. V shed 0 bases and J shed 4 bases, with 10 bases lying between them. The CDR3 DNA follows: TGTGCCAGCAGCCAAGAGGGCGGCCATTACGAGCAGTACTTC. It specifies CASSQEGGHYEQYF.

The chain recombines TRBV6-1 with TRBJ2-5; a possible D gene is TRBD2 (7 bases). This CDR3 comprises 13 residues. The ends were cut back, 7 bases at V and 9 bases at J, with 18 bases in the middle. Germline V gives CDR1 MNHNS, CDR2 SASEGT. The CDR3 bases are TGTGCCAGCACCGGGACTAAGGGGGAGGCCCAGTACTTC. Its translation: CASTGTKGEAQYF.

The chain uses TRBV28 and TRBJ2-7; TRBD1 matches at 8 bases. The junction had 13 bases not matched to a gene; V was cut back by 7 bases and J by 5 bases. The CDR3 runs to 15 residues. Looked up from germline, CDR1 is MDHEN and CDR2 is SYDVKM. The CDR3 nucleotides read TGTGCCAGCACCGAGCTTGGGCAGGGGGCTAACGAGCAGTACTTC. Its protein product is CASTELGQGANEQYF.

Worth noting for this clonotype: At one end the junction does not follow the germline gene, possibly because of a read error. The chain joins TRBV7-7 to TRBJ2-5; 8 nucleotides line up with TRBD1. Germline V gene lookup returns CDR1 SSHAT and CDR2 FNYEAQ (reference sequence). The CDR3 loop spans 14 amino acids. CDR3 region: CASSPDRGRGTQYF. The CDR3 bases are TGTGCTAGCAGCCCTGACAGGGGTCGGGGGACCCAGTACTTC.

The chain has TRBV3-1 and TRBJ2-7; D unresolved. V lost 4 bases and J 6 bases, leaving 10 bases between the germline ends. Germline V lookup: CDR1 LGHDT, CDR2 YNNKEL (reference sequence). The CDR3 has 12 residues. The CDR3 nucleotides are TGTGCCAGCAGCCGCCCCTCCGGCGAGCAGTACTTC. Protein sequence: CASSRPSGEQYF.

The rearrangement links TRBV4-1 to TRBJ2-1; D is perhaps TRBD2 (5 bases). V lost 0 bases and J lost 0, with 12 bases in between. This CDR3 has 17 residues. The germline CDR1 and CDR2 sequences are MGHRA and YSYEKL. The CDR3, as DNA: TGCGCCAGCAGCCAAGAAGGTAACGGGGTCTCCTACAATGAGCAGTTCTTC. It specifies CASSQEGNGVSYNEQFF.

The rearrangement uses TRBV7-6 and TRBJ1-2, with D possibly TRBD1 on 6 matching bases. The CDR3 runs 13 residues. Looked up from germline, CDR1 is SGHVS and CDR2 is FNYEAQ. Trimming shortened V by 5 bases and J by 7 bases, and 14 bases separated the two germline ends. DNA of the CDR3: TGTGCCAGCAGCCTGGACAGTGAGGTTGGCTACACCTTC. This gives the protein CASSLDSEVGYTF.

This chain connects TRBV6-1 to TRBJ2-1; 10 nucleotides match TRBD1. Per germline, CDR1 MNHNS and CDR2 SASEGT. V gave up 9 bases and J gave up 7 bases; unmatched junction bases: 3. The length of the CDR3 is 12 residues. CDR3 residues: CASRQGANEQFF. Here the CDR3 DNA reads TGTGCCAGTCGACAGGGGGCGAATGAGCAGTTCTTC.

The gene calls are TRBV4-1 and TRBJ2-3, with TRBD1 matching 11 bases. V lost 1 base to trimming and J lost 3 bases; unmatched junction nucleotides: 9. This CDR3 contains 18 residues. Germline V lookup: CDR1 MGHRA, CDR2 YSYEKL. The CDR3 is CASSQGIRDRGFTDTQYF. CDR3 nucleotide sequence: TGCGCCAGCAGCCAAGGCATCCGGGACAGGGGGTTTACAGATACGCAGTATTTT.

The CDR3 DNA is TGTGCCAGCAGCCAACTATTCAATGAGCAGTTCTTC. Translating it yields CASSQLFNEQFF. The chain couples TRBV7-6 to TRBJ2-1, with unresolved D. Germline V gene data show CDR1 as SGHVS and CDR2 as FNYEAQ. The CDR3 sequence is 12 residues long. Trimming left V 5 bases short and J 6 bases short, with 8 bases between.

The V and J genes are TRBV20-1 and TRBJ2-1; D remains unclear. V lost 3 bases and J lost 3, with 18 bases in between. CDR1 and CDR2 (germline): DFQATT, SNEGSKA (reference sequence). The CDR3 is 16 amino acids. The CDR3 region has the DNA TGCAGTGCTAGGCCTTCGACCCGCGTCGGCTACAATGAGCAGTTCTTC. Translation: CSARPSTRVGYNEQFF.

This chain uses TRBV28 with TRBJ1-1; D remains unclear. CDR1 MDHEN and CDR2 SYDVKM come from the germline V gene. The CDR3 extends over 14 amino acids. Trimming pared 3 bases from V and 1 base from J, leaving 9 bases between. CDR3: CASSFPGKNTEAFF. The CDR3 region has the DNA TGTGCCAGCAGTTTCCCGGGGAAGAACACTGAAGCTTTCTTT.

Written as DNA, the CDR3 is TGTGCCAGCAGTCAGAAGCTCACCGGGGAGCTGTTTTTT. Translation: CASSQKLTGELFF. J is TRBJ2-2 and V is TRBV6-5; unclear D gene. This CDR3 comprises 13 residues. Germline V lookup: CDR1 MNHEY, CDR2 SVGAGI. V shed 5 bases and J shed 4 bases, with 8 bases lying between them.

This clonotype was seen a single time. CDR3 sequence reads: CASSLDRGREKLFF. The CDR3 DNA reads TGTGCCAGCAGCTTAGACAGGGGGCGCGAAAAACTGTTTTTT. The chain employs TRBV11-2 and TRBJ1-4; 8 nucleotides line up with TRBD1. The CDR3 is made up of 14 amino acids. Per germline, CDR1 SGHAT and CDR2 FQNNGV. V lost 0 bases, J lost 8 bases, and 2 bases stayed unmatched.

The V gene is TRBV19, the J gene TRBJ1-3; unclear D gene. This CDR3 spans 15 amino acids. Trimming left V 6 bases short and J 0 bases short, with 12 bases between. Germline V gene sequence: CDR1 LNHDA, CDR2 SQIVND (reference sequence). The CDR3 bases are TGTGCCAGTAGATCCTCCCCAAACTCTGGAAACACCATATATTTT. Translated, it gives CASRSSPNSGNTIYF.

This chain connects TRBV19 to TRBJ1-5, with 7 bases fitting TRBD1. Germline assignment: CDR1 LNHDA and CDR2 SQIVND (reference sequence). The CDR3 extends over 14 amino acids. V was pared by 5 bases and J by 7 bases, with 8 bases of the junction left unmatched. CDR3 DNA: TGTGCCAGTAGTCCCCAGGGACAGAACCAGCCCCAGCATTTT. Its protein product is CASSPQGQNQPQHF.

This clonotype was detected only a few times. This sequence joins TRBV5-6 and TRBJ2-7, with 7 bases matching TRBD2. Trimming cost V 3 bases and J 3 bases; bases outside gene matches: 3. The CDR3 extends over 13 amino acids. CDR1 and CDR2 from the germline V gene are SGHDT and YYEEEE. The CDR3 DNA is TGTGCCAGCAGCTCGGGGGGTATCTACGAGCAGTACTTC. Its protein product is CASSSGGIYEQYF. Based on the CDR3 plus reference TRBV5-6 and TRBJ2-7, the full variable domain is DAGVTQSPTHLIKTRGQQVTLRCSPKSGHDTVSWYQQALGQGPQFIFQYYEEEERQRGNFPDRFSGHQFPNYSSELNVNALLLGDSALYLCASSSGGIYEQYFGPGTRLTVT.

The chain combines TRBV29-1 with TRBJ1-1, with 9 bases identical to TRBD1. Trimming at V came to 8 bases and at J to 5 bases, leaving 6 bases not matched to a gene. Germline loops: CDR1 SQVTM, CDR2 ANQGSEA. The CDR3 loop spans 12 amino acids. The CDR3 sequence is CSYDRGWTEAFF. The CDR3 nucleotides are TGCAGCTATGACAGGGGGTGGACTGAAGCTTTCTTT.

This clonotype is a singleton in its sample. This chain links TRBV18 with TRBJ1-5; D gene ambiguous. Trimming pared 2 bases from V and 1 base from J, leaving 15 bases between. The CDR3 contains 17 residues. Germline V gene data show CDR1 as KGHSH and CDR2 as LQKENI. In nucleotides, the CDR3 is TGTGCCAGCTCACCAAGTGAGACCTTAGGGAGCAATCAGCCCCAGCATTTT. Its protein product is CASSPSETLGSNQPQHF.

The genes are TRBV19 and TRBJ2-7, with D uncertain. Germline V gene data show CDR1 as LNHDA and CDR2 as SQIVND (reference sequence). V was cut by 3 bases and J by 6 bases, with 9 bases left in between. This CDR3 has 12 amino acids. DNA of the CDR3: TGTGCCAGTAGTATTGGAGTCCGCGAGCAGTACTTC. Protein product: CASSIGVREQYF.

The J gene is TRBJ2-7, the V gene TRBV3-1, with 8 nucleotides matching TRBD1. The CDR3 totals 16 residues. J gave up 4 bases and V 1 base, and 9 bases lay outside the gene matches. The germline gives CDR1 LGHDT, CDR2 YNNKEL (reference sequence). CDR3 DNA: TGTGCCAGCAGCCAAGGCCAGGGGGCTTTATTGTACGAGCAGTACTTC. Protein product: CASSQGQGALLYEQYF.